The clone carrying this T cell receptor (beta chain) was picked up many times. Its antigen is as yet unknown. Investigators profiled TCR beta VDJ and CDR3 from genomic DNA template. TCRdb called the reads again in MiXCR, with one record for every CDR3 protein. The sample yields 200,000 to 250,000 distinct CDR3 sequences, 30% to 40% seen once. This specimen belongs to a study of CD8+CD57+ T cells in acquired aplastic anemia. Study as a whole: Sorted CD4+ and CD8+ cells gave a mean 3.2 ug DNA, range roughly 0.2 to 27.4 ug. Study-level findings and limits: There were 25 to 35 CD8+ CDR3 sequences that occurred in both patients and controls. Patients versus controls showed no significant CD8+ Simpson's diversity difference.

Per germline, CDR1 MNHEY and CDR2 SVGAGI. The CDR3 length is 11 residues. V lost 10 bases and J lost 5; bases outside the gene matches: 4. The sequenced material came from sorted CD4+, CD8+, or CD8+CD57+ T cells (not recorded which) from PBMCs. The sequence was obtained from a human donor in good health, serving as a control. The rearrangement links TRBV6-5 to TRBJ2-7; 8 bases are shared with TRBD2. DNA for the CDR3: TGTGCCACGGCGCGGGAGGACGAGCAGTACTTC. Its protein product is CATAREDEQYF.